The 29 T cell receptor beta chains reported below all come from one sample, sequenced in a study. TCRdb independently ran MiXCR on the 5' RACE reads; one entry per CDR3 protein. The sample yields some 62,000 distinct CDR3 sequences, approximately 29% seen once. Specimen: tumor-infiltrating naive CD4+ T cells sorted from the breast tumor. The subset is: naive CD4+ T cells, CD4+CD45RA+CD25-. These receptors were obtained from a female donor with breast cancer.

A few counts support this clonotype. The rearrangement joins TRBV11-2 to TRBJ1-2, with unresolved D. The CDR3 length is 14 residues. V lost 6 bases and J 4 bases, leaving 15 bases between the germline ends. Germline assignment: CDR1 SGHAT and CDR2 FQNNGV. The CDR3 DNA is TGTGCCAGCAGTTCGGGTCGGCGCACCTATGGCTACACCTTC. As protein: CASSSGRRTYGYTF.

The rearrangement joins TRBV7-2 to TRBJ2-6; 8 nucleotides match TRBD1. This CDR3 has 18 residues. Germline lookup yields CDR1 SGHTA and CDR2 FQGNSA. V was clipped by 6 bases and J by 0 bases; unmatched bases: 10. Here the CDR3 reads CASRPGTGVASGANVLTF. The CDR3 bases are TGTGCCAGCAGACCCGGGACAGGAGTAGCCTCTGGGGCCAACGTCCTGACTTTC.

This clonotype was picked up a small number of times. The J gene is TRBJ1-2, the V gene TRBV9, with TRBD1 matching over 7 bases. Germline CDR1 is SGDLS and CDR2 is YYNGEE. With 3 bases clipped from V and 1 base from J, the junction kept 12 bases outside the gene matches. This CDR3 region has 17 residues. The CDR3 DNA follows: TGTGCCAGCAGCGAAGGAGGGGGCCTGAACCTTAACTATGGCTACACCTTC. Amino acids: CASSEGGGLNLNYGYTF.

The chain recombines TRBV12-3 or TRBV12-4 with TRBJ2-7; the match to TRBD2 covers 7 bases. The V gene end was trimmed by 2 bases and the J gene end by 1 base; junction bases not matched to a gene: 11. The CDR3 length is 17 residues. CDR3 coding DNA: TGTGCCAGCAGTTTAAAGGCGGGGCGGGAGAGGTCCTACGAGCAGTACTTC. This translates into CASSLKAGRERSYEQYF.

A remark on this clonotype: This could be a read error, since a much larger clone is one nucleotide away. The rearrangement uses TRBV6-5 and TRBJ2-2; D not resolved. From germline, CDR1 is MNHEY and CDR2 SVGAGI. This CDR3 region has 14 residues. The CDR3 DNA is TGTTCCAGCAGTTTCGACTGGAACACCGGGGAGCTGTTTTTT. The encoded protein is CSSSFDWNTGELFF.

Regarding this clonotype: The junction does not match germline at one end; this may be a read error. V gene TRBV20-1 combines with J gene TRBJ2-7, with TRBD2 matching over 13 bases. CDR1 is DFQATT, CDR2 SNEGSKA, per germline (reference sequence). The CDR3 extends over 14 amino acids. CDR3 amino acids: CSARPTSGRNERYF. The DNA of the CDR3 is TGCAGTGCAAGACCGACTAGCGGGAGGAACGAGCGGTACTTC.

The sample holds a few counts of this clonotype. The chain employs TRBV9 and TRBJ1-1; 10 positions match TRBD1. The germline V gene encodes CDR1 SGDLS and CDR2 YYNGEE. This CDR3 is 14 amino acids long. Trimming cost V 4 bases and J 4 bases; bases outside gene matches: 4. The CDR3 sequence is CASSPGTGVTEAFF. For the CDR3, the DNA is TGTGCCAGCAGCCCGGGGACAGGGGTCACTGAAGCTTTCTTT.

The chain joins TRBV12-3 or TRBV12-4 to TRBJ2-1; 7 nucleotides match TRBD2. The trim removed 4 bases at V and 5 bases at J, leaving 8 bases unmatched. The CDR3 runs to 15 residues. The CDR3 protein is CASSSWLAANNEQFF. The CDR3 coding sequence is TGTGCCAGCAGTTCTTGGCTAGCGGCAAACAATGAGCAGTTCTTC.

The chain uses TRBV12-3 or TRBV12-4 and TRBJ2-2, with no clear D. V was pared by 5 bases and J by 5 bases, with 9 bases between. The CDR3 extends over 13 amino acids. CDR3 in DNA: TGTGCCAGCAGTAAAGGTAGTACCGGGGAGCTGTTTTTT. This gives the protein CASSKGSTGELFF.

The chain is built from TRBV5-1 and TRBJ1-1; D gene uncertain. Trimming left V 3 bases short and J 4 bases short, with 16 bases between. The CDR3 length is 15 residues. Germline CDR1 reads SGHRS; CDR2 reads YFSETQ. In DNA, the CDR3 is TGCGCCAGCAGCTCACTCCTCCCTGGGAGCACTGAAGCTTTCTTT. Amino acid sequence: CASSSLLPGSTEAFF.

In this sample, this clonotype turned up a few times. The chain links TRBV5-1 to TRBJ2-1; possibly TRBD1 or TRBD2 for D (6 bases each). Germline V gene lookup returns CDR1 SGHRS and CDR2 YFSETQ. The CDR3 is 15 amino acids. Trimming shortened V by 2 bases and J by 5 bases, and 14 bases separated the two germline ends. The CDR3 DNA follows: TGCGCCAGCAGCTTAGTGGGGGGCGAGCACAATGAGCAGTTCTTC. Amino acids: CASSLVGGEHNEQFF.

Turning to this clonotype: This clone may be a read error of a much larger clone one base away. This chain uses TRBV12-3 or TRBV12-4 with TRBJ1-5; D may match TRBD1 or TRBD2 (5 bases each). Matching the DNA end better, TRBJ2-3 makes the J call doubtful. The CDR3 runs 14 residues. The CDR3 DNA reads TGTGCCAGCAGTTTTGGGGACCGTGATCAGCCCCAGTATTTT. It yields the protein CASSFGDRDQPQYF.

The chain has TRBV2 and TRBJ1-2; D gene unclear. The V gene lost 8 bases and the J gene lost 7 bases, with 17 bases spanning the gap. Germline CDR1 is SNHLY and CDR2 is FYNNEI. CDR3 length equals 13 residues. This CDR3 reads CASPSTSGSGYTF. As DNA, the CDR3 is TGTGCCAGCCCCAGCACCAGCGGGTCTGGCTACACCTTC.

This chain connects TRBV29-1 to TRBJ2-2, with TRBD1 matching 7 bases. The germline V gene has CDR1 SQVTM and CDR2 ANQGSEA. The CDR3 runs 13 residues. J was trimmed by 6 bases and V by 4 bases; bases with no gene match: 5. The CDR3, as DNA: TGCAGCGTTGGACAGGGTATCTCCGGGGAGCTGTTTTTT. Translated, it gives CSVGQGISGELFF.

V is TRBV4-3 and J is TRBJ1-4; D possibly corresponds to TRBD1 (5 bases). This CDR3 has 21 amino acids. Trimming removed 2 bases from V and 7 bases from J, with 32 bases in between. Germline-derived CDR1 and CDR2 are LGHNA and YSLEER. CDR3 protein: CASSQTNYRQPNSPLGEKLFF. For the CDR3, the DNA is TGCGCCAGCAGCCAAACCAATTACCGACAGCCCAATTCTCCATTGGGTGAAAAACTGTTTTTT.

This clonotype was found a few times. V gene TRBV7-2 combines with J gene TRBJ1-1; the D gene is possibly TRBD1 (5 bases). V lost 5 bases and J lost 6, with 13 bases in between. Looked up from germline, CDR1 is SGHTA and CDR2 is FQGNSA. The length of the CDR3 is 13 residues. In DNA, the CDR3 is TGTGCCAGCAGCCACCAGGGCACAGCTGAAGCTTTCTTT. Translation gives CASSHQGTAEAFF.

The sample holds a few counts of this clonotype. This chain connects TRBV20-1 to TRBJ2-7; D remains unclear. The CDR3 spans 15 residues. With 3 bases removed from V and 4 bases from J, the gap between germline ends came to 19 bases. Germline-derived CDR1 and CDR2 are DFQATT and SNEGSKA (reference sequence). The DNA of the CDR3 is TGCAGTGCTAGTCCCCTCCCGGGCCAGAGTTACGAGCAGTACTTC. This sequence encodes CSASPLPGQSYEQYF.

This clonotype was observed at least ten times. This chain links TRBV6-2 or TRBV6-3 with TRBJ2-3; perhaps TRBD2 as D (5 bases). Looked up from germline, CDR1 is MNHEY and CDR2 is SVGEGT. V was clipped by 6 bases and J by 6 bases, with 19 bases between them. This CDR3 region has 15 residues. This CDR3 is CASSPMRGNMDTQYF. The CDR3 DNA sequence: TGTGCCAGCAGCCCAATGAGAGGGAATATGGATACGCAGTATTTT.

This chain connects TRBV12-3 or TRBV12-4 to TRBJ2-3; 10 positions match TRBD2. This CDR3 is 16 amino acids long. The V and J ends lost 5 bases and 1 base, in that order; junction bases with no gene match: 6. Written as DNA, the CDR3 is TGTGCCAGCAGTGCGGACGGGACTAGCGGCACAGATACGCAGTATTTT. It yields the protein CASSADGTSGTDTQYF.

This clonotype has more than one count but fewer than ten. The rearrangement joins TRBV20-1 to TRBJ1-1; 8 positions match TRBD1. J was trimmed by 7 bases and V by 2 bases; bases with no gene match: 12. The CDR3 sequence is 15 residues long. Germline CDR1 and CDR2: DFQATT and SNEGSKA (reference sequence). This CDR3 reads CSARSSGGRRYEAFF. DNA for the CDR3: TGCAGTGCTAGATCATCAGGGGGCAGAAGGTATGAAGCTTTCTTT.

This clonotype came up many times. A junction boundary mismatches the germline segment, possibly from a read error. The V gene is TRBV3-1, the J gene TRBJ1-1; D perhaps matches TRBD1 (5 bases). Germline V gene lookup returns CDR1 LGHDT and CDR2 YNNKEL (reference sequence). The CDR3 sequence is 12 residues long. The CDR3 DNA sequence: TGTGCCAGCAGCAAAGATGGAAGGGGCGCTTTCTTT. Translating gives CASSKDGRGAFF.

The V and J genes are TRBV15 and TRBJ2-1; 7 bases align to TRBD1. The J segment lost 10 bases and the V segment lost 6 bases, leaving 12 bases of the junction unmatched. CDR1 and CDR2 from the germline V gene are LNHNV and YYDKDF (reference sequence). This CDR3 comprises 14 residues. Here the CDR3 reads CATSTGQPNAEQFF. CDR3 DNA: TGTGCCACCAGTACGGGACAGCCCAATGCAGAGCAGTTCTTC.

The chain uses TRBV24-1 and TRBJ2-1, with 7 nucleotides matching TRBD2. V trimming: 3 bases; J trimming: 0 bases; junction bases outside the gene matches: 1. Germline values: CDR1 KGHDR, CDR2 SFDVKD. This CDR3 is 15 amino acids long. CDR3 in amino acids: CATSDGGGSYNEQFF. The CDR3, as DNA: TGTGCCACCAGTGATGGGGGGGGCTCCTACAATGAGCAGTTCTTC.

The chain carries TRBV27 and TRBJ2-2, with D possibly being TRBD1 or TRBD2 (5 bases each). Germline values: CDR1 MNHEY, CDR2 SMNVEV (reference sequence). The length of the CDR3 is 12 residues. V dropped 11 bases and J dropped 1 base, with 8 bases sitting between them. In DNA, the CDR3 is TGTGCCGCAGGGAGGAACACCGGGGAGCTGTTTTTT. Residues: CAAGRNTGELFF.

This chain connects TRBV5-1 to TRBJ1-1, with D uncertain. Germline CDR1 is SGHRS and CDR2 is YFSETQ. Trimming cost V 0 bases and J 3 bases, with 18 bases left between them. The CDR3 is made up of 17 amino acids. CDR3 DNA: TGCGCCAGCAGCTTGGTTCAAGGAGCAATCGCGGACACTGAAGCTTTCTTT. Protein: CASSLVQGAIADTEAFF.

Many counts were recorded for this clonotype. CDR3 protein: CSAWGRGGNSYEQYF. The CDR3 DNA sequence: TGCAGTGCTTGGGGGAGGGGGGGAAACTCCTACGAGCAGTACTTC. This chain uses TRBV20-1 with TRBJ2-7; possibly TRBD2 for D (7 bases). The V gene's germline CDR1 is DFQATT and CDR2 SNEGSKA (reference sequence). The V gene lost 5 bases and the J gene lost 0 bases, with 17 bases spanning the gap. The CDR3 loop spans 15 amino acids.

This clonotype has only a few counts. The rearrangement links TRBV20-1 to TRBJ2-5; 11 nucleotides align to TRBD2. V shed 4 bases, J shed 4 bases, and the junction held 20 bases outside the gene matches. From germline, CDR1 is DFQATT and CDR2 SNEGSKA (reference sequence). This CDR3 region has 19 residues. The CDR3 reads CSATYPGTSGPSARETQYF. CDR3 DNA sequence: TGCAGTGCTACCTACCCCGGGACTAGCGGTCCCTCCGCCCGAGAGACCCAGTACTTC.

The table lists this clonotype with many counts. The rearrangement links TRBV7-9 to TRBJ2-2, with 11 bases fitting TRBD1. V was clipped by 8 bases and J by 6 bases; unmatched bases: 5. This CDR3 comprises 14 residues. The germline V gene encodes CDR1 SEHNR and CDR2 FQNEAQ (reference sequence). The CDR3 bases are TGTGCCAGCGGAGGACAGGGGGCCCCCGGGGAGCTGTTTTTT. It encodes CASGGQGAPGELFF.

In this sample, this clonotype turned up many times. Here the CDR3 reads CASSLKVNYGYTF. The CDR3 DNA reads as TGTGCCAGCAGTTTAAAGGTTAACTATGGCTACACCTTC. This chain connects TRBV27 to TRBJ1-2; D gene uncertain. The CDR3 totals 13 residues. V dropped 2 bases and J dropped 1 base, with 5 bases sitting between them. Germline CDR1 MNHEY, CDR2 SMNVEV (reference sequence).